A single T cell receptor (beta chain) is shown here with its context. Its target is unknown. This entry belongs to a study of cytomegalovirus exposure and HLA in healthy donors. The PCR had 60 Vbeta and 13 Jbeta primers. Clones were read by immunoSEQ multiplex PCR, and TCRdb kept only the in-frame ones, dropping some. Seen here are 120,000 or so clones, roughly four fifths observed once, and the top ten hold roughly 3%. CDR1 MNHNY and CDR2 SVGAGI come from the germline V gene (reference sequence). J was trimmed by 4 bases and V by 2 bases; bases with no gene match: 5. The CDR3 spans 16 residues. Study findings and constraints: Researchers counted roughly 150 TCR beta chains as cytomegalovirus-associated.

V usage is TRBV6-6 and J usage is TRBJ2-3; 11 bases line up with TRBD2. Sequenced sample: PBMCs. This clonotype originated in a woman aged 40 to 50 in good health and CMV-seropositive. The CDR3 region is CASSYGASGGPDTQYF. CDR3 nucleotide sequence: TGTGCCAGCAGTTACGGAGCTAGCGGGGGGCCAGATACGCAGTATTTT.